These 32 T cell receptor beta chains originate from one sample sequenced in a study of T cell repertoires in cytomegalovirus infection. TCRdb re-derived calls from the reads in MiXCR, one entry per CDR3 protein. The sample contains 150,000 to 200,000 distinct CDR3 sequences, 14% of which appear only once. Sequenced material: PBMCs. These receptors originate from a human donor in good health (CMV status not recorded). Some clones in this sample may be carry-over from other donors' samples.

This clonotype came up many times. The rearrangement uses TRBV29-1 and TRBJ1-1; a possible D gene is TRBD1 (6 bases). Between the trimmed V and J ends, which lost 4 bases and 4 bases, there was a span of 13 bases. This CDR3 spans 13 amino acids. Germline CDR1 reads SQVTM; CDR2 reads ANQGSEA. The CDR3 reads CSVGFLRGTEAFF. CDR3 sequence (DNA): TGCAGCGTTGGCTTCCTCAGGGGCACTGAAGCTTTCTTT.

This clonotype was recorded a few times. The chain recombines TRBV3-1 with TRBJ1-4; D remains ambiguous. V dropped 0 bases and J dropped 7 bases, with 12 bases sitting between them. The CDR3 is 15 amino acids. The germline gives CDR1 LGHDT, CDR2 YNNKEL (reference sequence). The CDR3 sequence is CASSQDDKGGEKLFF. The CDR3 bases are TGTGCCAGCAGCCAAGACGACAAAGGAGGTGAAAAACTGTTTTTT.

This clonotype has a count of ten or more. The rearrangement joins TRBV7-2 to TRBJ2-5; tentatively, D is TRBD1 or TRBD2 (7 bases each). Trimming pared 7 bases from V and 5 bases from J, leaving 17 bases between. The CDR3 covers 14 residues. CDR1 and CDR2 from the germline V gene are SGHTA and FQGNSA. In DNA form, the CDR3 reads TGTGCCAGCACCCAGGGGGGGGCGCAGGAGACCCAGTACTTC. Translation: CASTQGGAQETQYF. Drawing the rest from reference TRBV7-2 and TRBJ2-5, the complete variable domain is GAGVSQSPSNKVTEKGKDVELRCDPISGHTALYWYRQSLGQGLEFLIYFQGNSAPDKSGLPSDRFSAERTGGSVSTLTIQRTQQEDSAVYLCASTQGGAQETQYFGPGTRLLVL.

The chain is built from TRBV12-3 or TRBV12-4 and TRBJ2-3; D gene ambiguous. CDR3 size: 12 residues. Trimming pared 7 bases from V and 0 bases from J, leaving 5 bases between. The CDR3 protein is CASTPSTDTQYF. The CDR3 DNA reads TGTGCCAGCACCCCGAGCACAGATACGCAGTATTTT.

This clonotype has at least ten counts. The CDR3 loop is CASSQGRPRLSNYGYTF. CDR3 in DNA: TGCGCCAGCAGCCAAGGAAGGCCGCGTCTATCTAACTATGGCTACACCTTC. This chain links TRBV4-1 with TRBJ1-2; no clear D gene. V dropped 1 base and J dropped 0 bases, with 15 bases sitting between them. From germline, CDR1 is MGHRA and CDR2 YSYEKL. CDR3 length equals 17 residues.

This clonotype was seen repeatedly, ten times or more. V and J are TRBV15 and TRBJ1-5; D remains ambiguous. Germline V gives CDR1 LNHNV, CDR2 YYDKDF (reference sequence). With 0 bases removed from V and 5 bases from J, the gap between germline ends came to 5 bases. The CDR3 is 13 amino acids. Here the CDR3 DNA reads TGTGCCACCAGCAGAGACCCAGATCAGCCCCAGCATTTT. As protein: CATSRDPDQPQHF.

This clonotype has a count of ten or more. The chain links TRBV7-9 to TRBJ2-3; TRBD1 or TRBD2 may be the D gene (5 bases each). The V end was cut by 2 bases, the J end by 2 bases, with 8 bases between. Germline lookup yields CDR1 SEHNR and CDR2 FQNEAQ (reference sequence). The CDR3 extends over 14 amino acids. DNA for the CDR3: TGTGCCAGCAGCTTACCGGGGCCCACAGATACGCAGTATTTT. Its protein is CASSLPGPTDTQYF. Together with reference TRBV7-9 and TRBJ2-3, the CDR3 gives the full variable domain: DTGVSQNPRHKITKRGQNVTFRCDPISEHNRLYWYRQTLGQGPEFLTYFQNEAQLEKSRLLSDRFSAERPKGSFSTLEIQRTEQGDSAMYLCASSLPGPTDTQYFGPGTRLTVL.

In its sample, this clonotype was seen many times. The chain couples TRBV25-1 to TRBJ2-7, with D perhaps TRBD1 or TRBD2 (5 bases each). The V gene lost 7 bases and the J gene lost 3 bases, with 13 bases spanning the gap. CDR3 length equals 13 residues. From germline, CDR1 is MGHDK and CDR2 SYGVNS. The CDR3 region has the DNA TGTGCCAGCACCTTATCTGGGGGCTACGAGCAGTACTTC. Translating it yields CASTLSGGYEQYF.

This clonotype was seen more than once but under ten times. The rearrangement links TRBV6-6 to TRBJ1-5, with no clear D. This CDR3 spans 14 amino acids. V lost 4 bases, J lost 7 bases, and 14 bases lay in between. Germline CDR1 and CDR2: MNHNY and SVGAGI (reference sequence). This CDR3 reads CASSSSDRRQPQHF. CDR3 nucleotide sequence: TGTGCCAGCAGTTCTTCCGACCGGCGGCAGCCCCAGCATTTT.

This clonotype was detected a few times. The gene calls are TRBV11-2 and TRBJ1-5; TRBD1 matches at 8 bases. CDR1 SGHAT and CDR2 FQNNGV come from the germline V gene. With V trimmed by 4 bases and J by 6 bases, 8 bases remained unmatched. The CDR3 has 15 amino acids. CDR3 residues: CASSSLDRGGQPQHF. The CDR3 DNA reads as TGTGCCAGCAGCTCCTTAGACAGGGGCGGTCAGCCCCAGCATTTT.

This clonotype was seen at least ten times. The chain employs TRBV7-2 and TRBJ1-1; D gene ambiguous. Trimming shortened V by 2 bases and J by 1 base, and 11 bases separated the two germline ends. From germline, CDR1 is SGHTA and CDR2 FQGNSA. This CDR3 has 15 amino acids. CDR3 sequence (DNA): TGTGCCAGCAGCTTATCGACGGAGAGGAACACTGAAGCTTTCTTT. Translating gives CASSLSTERNTEAFF. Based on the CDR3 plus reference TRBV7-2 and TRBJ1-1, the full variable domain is GAGVSQSPSNKVTEKGKDVELRCDPISGHTALYWYRQSLGQGLEFLIYFQGNSAPDKSGLPSDRFSAERTGGSVSTLTIQRTQQEDSAVYLCASSLSTERNTEAFFGQGTRLTVV.

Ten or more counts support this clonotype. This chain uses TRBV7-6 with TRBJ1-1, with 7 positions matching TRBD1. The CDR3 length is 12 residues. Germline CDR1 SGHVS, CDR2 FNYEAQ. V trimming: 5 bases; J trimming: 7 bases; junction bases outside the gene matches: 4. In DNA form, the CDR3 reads TGTGCCAGCAGCCCAGGGGGGCTTGAAGCTTTCTTT. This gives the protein CASSPGGLEAFF.

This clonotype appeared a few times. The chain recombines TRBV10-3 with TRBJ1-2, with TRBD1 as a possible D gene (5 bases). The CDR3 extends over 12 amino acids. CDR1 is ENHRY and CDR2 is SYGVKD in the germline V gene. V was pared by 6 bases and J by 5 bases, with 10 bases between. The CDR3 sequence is CAISQGSYGYTF. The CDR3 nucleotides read TGTGCCATCAGCCAGGGATCGTATGGCTACACCTTC.

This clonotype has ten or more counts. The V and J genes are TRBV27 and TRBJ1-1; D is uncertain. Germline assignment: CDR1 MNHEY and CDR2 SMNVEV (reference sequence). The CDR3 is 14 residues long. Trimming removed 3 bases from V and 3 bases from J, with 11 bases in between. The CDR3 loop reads CASSFLGRDTEAFF. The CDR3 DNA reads TGTGCCAGCAGTTTCTTAGGGAGGGACACTGAAGCTTTCTTT.

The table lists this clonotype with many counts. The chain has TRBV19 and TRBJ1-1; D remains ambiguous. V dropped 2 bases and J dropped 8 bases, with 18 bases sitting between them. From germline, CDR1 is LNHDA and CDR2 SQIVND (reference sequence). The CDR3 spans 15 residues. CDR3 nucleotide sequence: TGTGCCAGTAGTATAAGTGGGATAGGCACCTCCGAAGCTTTCTTT. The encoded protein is CASSISGIGTSEAFF.

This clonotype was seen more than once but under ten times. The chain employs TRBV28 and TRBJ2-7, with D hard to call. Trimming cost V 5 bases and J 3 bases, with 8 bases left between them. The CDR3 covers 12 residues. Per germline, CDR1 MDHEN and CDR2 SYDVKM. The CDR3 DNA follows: TGTGCCAGCAGTCTCCCGGGCTACGAGCAGTACTTC. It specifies CASSLPGYEQYF.

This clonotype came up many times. The CDR3 spells CASSIYSGQYEKLFF. The CDR3 DNA follows: TGTGCCAGCAGCATATATTCGGGGCAGTATGAAAAACTGTTTTTT. V and J are TRBV7-2 and TRBJ1-4; perhaps TRBD1 as D (5 bases). Germline CDR1 reads SGHTA; CDR2 reads FQGNSA. V was clipped by 5 bases and J by 6 bases, with 16 bases between them. The CDR3 has 15 residues.

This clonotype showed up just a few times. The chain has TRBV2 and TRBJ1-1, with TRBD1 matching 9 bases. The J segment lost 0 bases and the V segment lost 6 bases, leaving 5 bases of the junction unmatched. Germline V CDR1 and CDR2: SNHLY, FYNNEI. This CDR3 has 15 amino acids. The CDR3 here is CASRPDRGLNTEAFF. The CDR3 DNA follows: TGTGCCAGCAGACCGGACAGGGGCTTGAACACTGAAGCTTTCTTT.

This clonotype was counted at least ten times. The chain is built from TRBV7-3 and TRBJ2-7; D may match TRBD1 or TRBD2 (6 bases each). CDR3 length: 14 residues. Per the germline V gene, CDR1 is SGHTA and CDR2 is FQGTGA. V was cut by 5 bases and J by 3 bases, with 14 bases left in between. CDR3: CASSPGGGIYEQYF. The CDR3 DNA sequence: TGTGCCAGCAGCCCCGGGGGCGGAATCTACGAGCAGTACTTC.

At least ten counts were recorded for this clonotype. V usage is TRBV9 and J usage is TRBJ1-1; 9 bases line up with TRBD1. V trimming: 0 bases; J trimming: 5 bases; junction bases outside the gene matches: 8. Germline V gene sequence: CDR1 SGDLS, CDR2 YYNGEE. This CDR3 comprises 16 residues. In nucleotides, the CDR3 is TGTGCCAGCAGCGTAGCCCCGGGACAGGGAGGGACTGAAGCTTTCTTT. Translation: CASSVAPGQGGTEAFF.

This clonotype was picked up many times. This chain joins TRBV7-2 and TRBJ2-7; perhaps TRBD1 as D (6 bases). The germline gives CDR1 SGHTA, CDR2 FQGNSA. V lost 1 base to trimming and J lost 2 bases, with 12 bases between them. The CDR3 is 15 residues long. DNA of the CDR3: TGTGCCAGCAGCTTAGTGGGGGACACAGCCTACGAGCAGTACTTC. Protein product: CASSLVGDTAYEQYF.

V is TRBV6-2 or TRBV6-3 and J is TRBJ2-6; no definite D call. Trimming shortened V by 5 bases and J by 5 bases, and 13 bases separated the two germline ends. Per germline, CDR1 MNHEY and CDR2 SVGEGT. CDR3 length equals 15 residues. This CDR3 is CASSPMNFWANVLTF. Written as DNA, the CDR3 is TGTGCCAGCAGTCCCATGAATTTCTGGGCCAACGTCCTGACTTTC.

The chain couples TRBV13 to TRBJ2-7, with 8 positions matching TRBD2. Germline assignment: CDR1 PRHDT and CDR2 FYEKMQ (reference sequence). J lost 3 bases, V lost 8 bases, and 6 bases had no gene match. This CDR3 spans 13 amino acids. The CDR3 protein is CASALGRGYEQYF. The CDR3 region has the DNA TGTGCCAGCGCCCTCGGGAGGGGCTACGAGCAGTACTTC.

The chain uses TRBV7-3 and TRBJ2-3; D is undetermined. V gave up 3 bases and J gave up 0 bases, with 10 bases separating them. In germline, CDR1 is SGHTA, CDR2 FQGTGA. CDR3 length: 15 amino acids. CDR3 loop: CASSFDGTSTDTQYF. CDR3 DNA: TGTGCCAGCAGCTTCGACGGCACTAGCACAGATACGCAGTATTTT. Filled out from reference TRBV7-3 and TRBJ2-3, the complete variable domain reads GAGVSQTPSNKVTEKGKYVELRCDPISGHTALYWYRQSLGQGPEFLIYFQGTGAADDSGLPNDRFFAVRPEGSVSTLKIQRTERGDSAVYLCASSFDGTSTDTQYFGPGTRLTVL.

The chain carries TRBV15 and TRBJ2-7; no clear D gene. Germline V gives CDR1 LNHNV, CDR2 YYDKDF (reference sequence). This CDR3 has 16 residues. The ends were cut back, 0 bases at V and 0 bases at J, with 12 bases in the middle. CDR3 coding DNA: TGTGCCACCAGCAGAGAATTGGCGGCGAGCTCCTACGAGCAGTACTTC. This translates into CATSRELAASSYEQYF.

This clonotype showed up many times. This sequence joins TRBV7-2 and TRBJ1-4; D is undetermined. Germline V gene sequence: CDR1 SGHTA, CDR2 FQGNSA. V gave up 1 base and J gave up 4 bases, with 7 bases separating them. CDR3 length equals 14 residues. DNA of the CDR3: TGTGCCAGCAGCTTAGGGGGAATTAATGAAAAACTGTTTTTT. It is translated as CASSLGGINEKLFF.

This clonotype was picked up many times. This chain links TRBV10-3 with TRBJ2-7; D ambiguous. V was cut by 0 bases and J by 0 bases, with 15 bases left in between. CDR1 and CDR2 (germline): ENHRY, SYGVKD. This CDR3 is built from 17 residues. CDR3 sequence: CAISESTPTVHSYEQYF. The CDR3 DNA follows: TGTGCCATCAGTGAGTCCACCCCAACCGTACACTCCTACGAGCAGTACTTC.

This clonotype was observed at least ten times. The CDR3 nucleotides read TGTGCCAGCAGCTTAGACTTTTTGGAGACAGGGTGTTACTTC. Translation gives CASSLDFLETGCYF. The chain couples TRBV7-2 to TRBJ2-7, with 7 bases aligning to TRBD1. The V and J ends lost 1 base and 13 bases, in that order; junction bases with no gene match: 13. Germline V CDR1 and CDR2: SGHTA, FQGNSA. This CDR3 is 14 amino acids long.

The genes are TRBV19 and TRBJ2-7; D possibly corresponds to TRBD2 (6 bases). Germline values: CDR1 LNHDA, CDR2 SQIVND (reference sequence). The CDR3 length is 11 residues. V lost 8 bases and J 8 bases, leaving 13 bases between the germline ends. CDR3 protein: CASSAGLQQYF. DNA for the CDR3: TGTGCCAGTTCCGCGGGACTCCAGCAGTACTTC.

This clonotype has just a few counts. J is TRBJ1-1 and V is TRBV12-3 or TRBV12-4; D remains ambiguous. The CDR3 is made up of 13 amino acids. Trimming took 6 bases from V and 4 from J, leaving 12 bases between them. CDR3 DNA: TGTGCCAGCAGCCCGTTAGGGTTCACTGAAGCTTTCTTT. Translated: CASSPLGFTEAFF.

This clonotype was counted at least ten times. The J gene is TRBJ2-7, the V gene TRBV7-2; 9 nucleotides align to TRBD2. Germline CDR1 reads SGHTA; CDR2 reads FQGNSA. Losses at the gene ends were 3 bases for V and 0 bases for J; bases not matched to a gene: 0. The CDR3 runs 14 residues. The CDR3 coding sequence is TGTGCCAGCAGCTTTAGCGGGAGCTCCTACGAGCAGTACTTC. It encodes CASSFSGSSYEQYF.

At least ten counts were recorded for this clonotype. The CDR3 nucleotides read TGTGCCAGCAGCCCCGAGGAGGTCTCAGATACGCAGTATTTT. It encodes CASSPEEVSDTQYF. This chain links TRBV7-8 with TRBJ2-3; a weak D match, TRBD2 (5 bases). CDR1 and CDR2 from the germline V gene are SGHVS and FQNEAQ. V was cut by 5 bases and J by 4 bases, with 13 bases left in between. This CDR3 contains 14 residues.